This T cell receptor (beta chain) derives from a study of beta chain features in type 1 diabetes. General observations from the study: It was among patients, rather than healthy donors, that naive, central memory and Treg TCRB repertoires appeared more similar. Moderately but significantly shorter TCRB CDR3s were found in Type 1 diabetes patients in all four CD4+ subsets.

This clone was found a few times. Its antigen is not identified. This CDR3 is also generated by other DNA sequences in the sample. Between the trimmed V and J ends, which lost 7 bases and 4 bases, there was a span of 14 bases. This CDR3 comprises 13 residues. Germline CDR1 is SQVTM and CDR2 is ANQGSEA. Based on CD45RO/CCR7/CD25/CD127/CD95/CD27, CD4+ regulatory, stem cell-like memory, naive and central memory cells were sorted. All of the isolated RNA was reverse transcribed, so expressed TCRB transcripts were sequenced. Method: immunoSEQ multiplex PCR; TCRdb's copy keeps in-frame clones and lacks some. The sample lists about 650,000 clones, approximately 13% seen once, with over 0.1% in the top ten.

The chain recombines TRBV29-1 with TRBJ1-3, with a tentative D call TRBD1 (6 bases). The sequence came from a man aged 30-40 years with type 1 diabetes. The sample consisted of naive CD4+ T cells from blood. Here the CDR3 DNA reads TGCAGCGCGGAACAGGGAGCGGGAAACACCATATATTTT. Translating gives CSAEQGAGNTIYF.